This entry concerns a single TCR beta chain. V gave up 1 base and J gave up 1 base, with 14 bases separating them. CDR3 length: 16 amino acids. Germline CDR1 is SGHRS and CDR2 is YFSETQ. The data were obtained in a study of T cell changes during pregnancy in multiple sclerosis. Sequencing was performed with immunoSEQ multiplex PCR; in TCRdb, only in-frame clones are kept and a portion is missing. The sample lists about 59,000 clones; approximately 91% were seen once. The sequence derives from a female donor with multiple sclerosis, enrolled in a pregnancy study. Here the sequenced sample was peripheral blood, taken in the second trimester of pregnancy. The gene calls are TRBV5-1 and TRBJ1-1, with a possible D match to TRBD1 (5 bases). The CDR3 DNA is TGCGCCAGCAGCTTGAAACGCTGGGGCACGAACACTGAAGCTTTCTTT. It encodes CASSLKRWGTNTEAFF.